The T cell receptor (beta chain) under discussion was sequenced for a study of T cell responses to AZD1222 COVID-19 vaccine. Whole-study context: It was second doses at about 4 or about 12 weeks that were pooled. Study results and caveats: Dominant at 160-218 and 743-854, vaccine-associated CD4 TCRs also spanned spike. Spike-specific TCRs gained breadth and depth after people received two AZD1222 doses. Seropositivity was recorded at baseline in only 6 or 7 AZD1222 recipients.

V lost 4 bases and J lost 1; bases outside the gene matches: 4. This CDR3 contains 14 residues. Germline lookup yields CDR1 MGHRA and CDR2 YSYEKL. Method: immunoSEQ multiplex PCR; TCRdb's copy keeps in-frame clones and lacks some. The sample lists 120,000 or so clones, about 85% occurring once. With respect to this clone: Its cognate antigen is unknown.

The chain has TRBV4-1 and TRBJ2-7, with TRBD2 identical over 7 bases. This TCR was sampled from an adult in good health. Here the sequenced sample was peripheral blood, taken on day 0 of AZD1222 vaccination. The CDR3 is CASSRLAESYEQYF. CDR3 nucleotides: TGCGCCAGCAGCCGGCTAGCGGAATCCTACGAGCAGTACTTC.